The clone carrying this T cell receptor (beta chain) turned up a few times. Its antigen remains unknown. This sample is part of a study of response to subunit inactivated influenza vaccine. Study-level results: Authors suggested each seasonal influenza vaccination recruits few new T cells.

There are 12 residues in the CDR3. V shed 3 bases and J shed 0 bases, with 5 bases lying between them. In germline, CDR1 is SQVTM, CDR2 ANQGSEA. TCRdb called the RT-PCR reads again in MiXCR, with one record for every CDR3 protein. The table has 500,000 to 600,000 distinct CDR3 sequences, approximately 15% seen once; the top ten hold 2.5% to 3.5%. The sequencing used CD4+ T cells sorted from PBMCs, collected about 23 months after vaccination. The source of this sequence is a man in his fifties or sixties who received an inactivated influenza vaccine. The V gene is TRBV29-1, the J gene TRBJ1-1; D not certain. The CDR3, as DNA: TGCAGCGTTGATCTGGTGAACACTGAAGCTTTCTTT. This codes for CSVDLVNTEAFF. Variable domain in full (rest from reference TRBV29-1 and TRBJ1-1): SAVISQKPSRDICQRGTSLTIQCQVDSQVTMMFWYRQQPGQSLTLIATANQGSEATYESGFVIDKFPISRPNLTFSTLTVSNMSPEDSSIYLCSVDLVNTEAFFGQGTRLTVV.